Presented here are 24 T cell receptor beta chains from one specimen sequenced in a study of T cell repertoires in cytomegalovirus infection. Using its own MiXCR run on the reads, TCRdb lists one record per CDR3 protein. Of approximately 150,000 distinct CDR3 sequences listed, 17% are singletons. Sample: CD8+ T cells from PBMCs. The receptors come from a human donor in good health (CMV status not recorded). Some clones in this sample may be carry-over from other donors' samples.

This clonotype came up a few times. The chain joins TRBV28 to TRBJ2-1; TRBD2 is a possible D gene (7 bases). Germline V gene lookup returns CDR1 MDHEN and CDR2 SYDVKM. The CDR3 covers 14 residues. Trimming removed 6 bases from V and 7 bases from J, with 16 bases in between. The CDR3 DNA reads as TGTGCCAGCAGCCAAAGGGGGGGCCGGAATGAGCAGTTCTTC. This gives the protein CASSQRGGRNEQFF.

The chain is built from TRBV27 and TRBJ2-7; 7 bases fit TRBD2. After removal of 2 bases from V and 12 bases from J, the junction contained 7 bases not matched to a gene. Germline-derived CDR1 and CDR2 are MNHEY and SMNVEV (reference sequence). CDR3 length: 12 amino acids. CDR3 coding DNA: TGTGCCAGCAGTTTACCCGGGCGGGAGACGTACTTC. This gives the protein CASSLPGRETYF.

This clonotype showed up just a few times. This sequence joins TRBV28 and TRBJ2-1; D uncertain. CDR3 length: 13 amino acids. Between the trimmed V and J ends, which lost 4 bases and 11 bases, there was a span of 15 bases. CDR1 is MDHEN, CDR2 SYDVKM, per germline. In DNA form, the CDR3 reads TGTGCCAGCAGTTCTTCCGGATCTGGGAAGCAGTTCTTC. It is translated as CASSSSGSGKQFF.

This clonotype was seen at least ten times. The chain links TRBV7-2 to TRBJ1-2, with D possibly TRBD1 on 5 matching bases. CDR1 and CDR2 (germline): SGHTA, FQGNSA. The CDR3 length is 12 residues. Trimming stripped 5 bases from V and 7 bases from J, with 11 bases between. In DNA form, the CDR3 reads TGTGCCAGCAGCCTCGGACAAAGTGGCTACACCTTC. Translating it yields CASSLGQSGYTF.

This clonotype has only a few counts. V is TRBV12-3 or TRBV12-4 and J is TRBJ1-1, with a weak D call TRBD1 (6 bases). V was trimmed by 6 bases and J by 8 bases, leaving 13 bases between them. The CDR3 sequence is 12 residues long. In DNA, the CDR3 is TGTGCCAGCAGGAAGGACAGAACAGAAGCTTTCTTT. The encoded protein is CASRKDRTEAFF.

The rearrangement links TRBV27 to TRBJ2-7; unclear D gene. The CDR3 loop spans 13 amino acids. The V end lost 8 bases, the J end lost 5 bases, and 16 bases lay between the germline ends. Looked up from germline, CDR1 is MNHEY and CDR2 is SMNVEV (reference sequence). The CDR3 DNA is TGTGCCAGCGGGCCGGGCCTCCGCCACGAGCAGTACTTC. This gives the protein CASGPGLRHEQYF.

This clonotype has at least ten counts. The rearrangement uses TRBV29-1 and TRBJ2-5, with D possibly TRBD1 on 6 matching bases. Looked up from germline, CDR1 is SQVTM and CDR2 is ANQGSEA. The CDR3 is 16 residues long. V lost 2 bases to trimming and J lost 4 bases, with 20 bases between them. The CDR3 spells CSVEPYEAGVRETQYF. CDR3 DNA: TGCAGCGTTGAACCCTATGAGGCAGGGGTGAGAGAGACCCAGTACTTC.

The gene calls are TRBV6-2 or TRBV6-3 and TRBJ1-1; the D is unclear. Germline V gives CDR1 MNHEY, CDR2 SVGEGT. The length of the CDR3 is 12 residues. The ends were cut back, 6 bases at V and 4 bases at J, with 9 bases in the middle. DNA for the CDR3: TGTGCCAGCAGCCCCTCACCCACTGAAGCTTTCTTT. Translation gives CASSPSPTEAFF.

The V gene is TRBV9, the J gene TRBJ1-5; D is unresolved. The V and J ends lost 0 bases and 1 base respectively, with 5 bases between them. This CDR3 is built from 14 residues. The V gene's germline CDR1 is SGDLS and CDR2 YYNGEE. CDR3: CASSVAGSNQPQHF. CDR3 nucleotide sequence: TGTGCCAGCAGCGTAGCGGGGAGCAATCAGCCCCAGCATTTT. The variable domain in full, with the rest retrieved from reference TRBV9 and TRBJ1-5, is DSGVTQTPKHLITATGQRVTLRCSPRSGDLSVYWYQQSLDQGLQFLIQYYNGEERAKGNILERFSAQQFPDLHSELNLSSLELGDSALYFCASSVAGSNQPQHFGDGTRLSIL.

This clonotype was detected only a few times. The V gene is TRBV7-9, the J gene TRBJ2-1, with 7 nucleotides matching TRBD1. The CDR3 is 14 residues long. The V and J ends lost 7 bases and 4 bases, in that order; junction bases with no gene match: 7. Germline values: CDR1 SEHNR, CDR2 FQNEAQ (reference sequence). CDR3 bases: TGTGCCAGCATTTTACAGGGGCCTTACAATGAGCAGTTCTTC. This encodes CASILQGPYNEQFF.

The gene calls are TRBV7-7 and TRBJ2-2; D not certain. The V and J ends lost 3 bases and 5 bases respectively, with 10 bases between them. The CDR3 is made up of 14 amino acids. Germline V gene data show CDR1 as SSHAT and CDR2 as FNYEAQ (reference sequence). The CDR3 DNA reads TGTGCCAGCAGCTTTTCTGTGGGGACCGGGGAGCTGTTTTTT. This codes for CASSFSVGTGELFF.

In its sample, this clonotype was seen a few times. V is TRBV6-6 and J is TRBJ2-2; 7 bases align to TRBD1. The V gene's germline CDR1 is MNHNY and CDR2 SVGAGI (reference sequence). This CDR3 comprises 15 residues. Trimming took 2 bases from V and 1 from J; bases not matched to a gene: 1. Written as DNA, the CDR3 is TGTGCCAGCAGTTACGGGACAGAGAACACCGGGGAGCTGTTTTTT. As protein: CASSYGTENTGELFF.

In its sample, this clonotype was seen a few times. CDR3 nucleotide sequence: TGTGCCAGTAGTATTCACCTCAACTATGGCTACACCTTC. Translated: CASSIHLNYGYTF. The gene calls are TRBV19 and TRBJ1-2; D uncertain. This CDR3 is 13 amino acids long. The germline V and J ends were trimmed by 3 bases and 2 bases, with 7 bases remaining between them. Germline V gene data show CDR1 as LNHDA and CDR2 as SQIVND (reference sequence).

The chain couples TRBV6-2 or TRBV6-3 to TRBJ2-1; unclear D gene. Germline V CDR1 and CDR2: MNHEY, SVGEGT. V lost 8 bases and J 5 bases, leaving 16 bases between the germline ends. This CDR3 region has 14 residues. The CDR3 protein is CASLRRLVHNEQFF. For the CDR3, the DNA is TGTGCCAGCTTGCGGCGTCTCGTCCACAATGAGCAGTTCTTC.

The chain couples TRBV6-2 or TRBV6-3 to TRBJ2-3; D unclear. CDR3 length: 13 residues. V was clipped by 5 bases and J by 8 bases, with 14 bases between them. Germline V gene data show CDR1 as MNHEY and CDR2 as SVGEGT. DNA for the CDR3: TGTGCCAGCAGTCCCCCGAACTTGGGTACGCAGTATTTT. It codes for CASSPPNLGTQYF.

This chain uses TRBV29-1 with TRBJ1-1, with D perhaps TRBD1 (5 bases). This CDR3 contains 11 residues. Trimming took 6 bases from V and 8 from J, leaving 13 bases between them. CDR1 is SQVTM, CDR2 ANQGSEA, per germline. CDR3 in amino acids: CSVSRGREAFF. CDR3 in DNA: TGCAGCGTGAGCCGGGGCCGAGAAGCTTTCTTT.

This clonotype was seen a few times. The chain joins TRBV29-1 to TRBJ2-7; 9 bases agree with TRBD2. The V and J ends lost 6 bases and 7 bases, in that order; junction bases with no gene match: 16. The CDR3 runs to 15 residues. The germline CDR1 and CDR2 sequences are SQVTM and ANQGSEA. CDR3 in DNA: TGCAGCGTCACGGCCTTAGGGCGGGAGGGGTGGGAGCAGTACTTC. Amino acids: CSVTALGREGWEQYF.

The chain links TRBV2 to TRBJ2-3; D not resolved. Trimming removed 7 bases at V and 6 bases at J, with 17 bases between. Germline CDR1 and CDR2: SNHLY and FYNNEI. The CDR3 is made up of 14 amino acids. CDR3 coding DNA: TGTGCCAGCAACCTCTATCGGCGGCCCGATACGCAGTATTTT. As protein: CASNLYRRPDTQYF.

Only a few counts were recorded for this clonotype. The chain joins TRBV4-1 to TRBJ1-1, with a tentative D call TRBD1 (6 bases). CDR3 length: 17 residues. Trimming removed 1 base at V and 2 bases at J, with 17 bases between. Germline CDR1 MGHRA, CDR2 YSYEKL. The CDR3 loop is CASSQAFARTANTEAFF. The CDR3 nucleotides are TGCGCCAGCAGCCAAGCTTTCGCTCGGACAGCAAACACTGAAGCTTTCTTT.

The chain recombines TRBV7-2 with TRBJ2-7; perhaps TRBD1 as D (5 bases). This CDR3 has 13 amino acids. Trimming removed 5 bases at V and 2 bases at J, with 10 bases between. The germline V gene has CDR1 SGHTA and CDR2 FQGNSA. CDR3 sequence reads: CASSKQETYEQYF. In DNA form, the CDR3 reads TGTGCCAGCAGCAAACAGGAAACCTACGAGCAGTACTTC. The whole variable domain, filled in from reference TRBV7-2 and TRBJ2-7, reads GAGVSQSPSNKVTEKGKDVELRCDPISGHTALYWYRQSLGQGLEFLIYFQGNSAPDKSGLPSDRFSAERTGGSVSTLTIQRTQQEDSAVYLCASSKQETYEQYFGPGTRLTVT.

A remark on this clonotype: A read error may produce the germline difference seen at one junction end. CDR3 nucleotides: TGTGCCAGCAGCTCTCTGGCAGGTTCACCCCCCCACTTT. It yields the protein CASSSLAGSPPHF. The chain employs TRBV7-6 and TRBJ1-6, with unresolved D. The germline CDR1 and CDR2 sequences are SGHVS and FNYEAQ. This CDR3 comprises 13 residues.

This clonotype was observed a handful of times. The V and J genes are TRBV11-2 and TRBJ2-1; no definite D call. The CDR3 spans 12 residues. Germline-derived CDR1 and CDR2 are SGHAT and FQNNGV. Trimming took 4 bases from V and 9 from J, leaving 10 bases between them. The CDR3 sequence is CASSWIVAEQFF. The CDR3 DNA follows: TGTGCCAGCAGCTGGATAGTCGCTGAGCAGTTCTTC.

The CDR3 DNA is TGTGCCAGCAGCACGGGACAGGGGGCAAGATCCTACGAGCAGTACTTC. The encoded protein is CASSTGQGARSYEQYF. This chain connects TRBV7-6 to TRBJ2-7, with 12 nucleotides matching TRBD1. Trimming took 5 bases from V and 1 from J; bases not matched to a gene: 6. The CDR3 has 16 residues. Germline V lookup: CDR1 SGHVS, CDR2 FNYEAQ.

This clonotype was detected only a few times. The genes are TRBV7-9 and TRBJ1-1; TRBD1 matches at 9 bases. Germline-derived CDR1 and CDR2 are SEHNR and FQNEAQ (reference sequence). CDR3 length: 15 residues. V trimming: 3 bases; J trimming: 5 bases; junction bases outside the gene matches: 7. CDR3 protein: CASSLNRGLRTEAFF. The CDR3 nucleotides are TGTGCCAGCAGCTTGAACAGGGGGCTGCGGACTGAAGCTTTCTTT. The full variable domain, completed using reference TRBV7-9 and TRBJ1-1, is DTGVSQNPRHKITKRGQNVTFRCDPISEHNRLYWYRQTLGQGPEFLTYFQNEAQLEKSRLLSDRFSAERPKGSFSTLEIQRTEQGDSAMYLCASSLNRGLRTEAFFGQGTRLTVV.